Presented here are 30 T cell receptor beta chains from one specimen sequenced in a study of cytomegalovirus exposure and HLA in healthy donors. Primers: 60 Vbeta forward and 13 Jbeta reverse. Assay: immunoSEQ multiplex PCR; the TCRdb copy retains only in-frame clones and omits some. The table shows around 210,000 clones, with about 77% occurring only once. Sequencing was performed on PBMCs. These receptors were collected from a boy under 18 in good health and CMV-seronegative.

This sequence joins TRBV21-1 and TRBJ2-3; TRBD2 was called by the table and not checked on the DNA. TRBV21-1 counts as a pseudogene. The CDR3 loop spans 20 amino acids. In nucleotides, the CDR3 is TGTGCCAGCAGCAAACCCCGGGGTAGGAGCGGGCATGCTAGCACAGATACGCAGTATTTT. It codes for CASSKPRGRSGHASTDTQYF.

The chain links TRBV7-9 to TRBJ1-1; D is unresolved. Germline V gene sequence: CDR1 SEHNR, CDR2 FQNEAQ (reference sequence). The CDR3 length is 12 residues. V dropped 5 bases and J dropped 11 bases, with 15 bases sitting between them. The CDR3 nucleotides read TGTGCCAGCAGCGACGCCCGGATCGGGGCTTTCTTT. Translation: CASSDARIGAFF.

V usage is TRBV29-1 and J usage is TRBJ1-1; D is possibly TRBD1 (5 bases). The germline gives CDR1 SQVTM, CDR2 ANQGSEA. Trimming took 3 bases from V and 5 from J, leaving 16 bases between them. CDR3 length: 14 residues. CDR3 protein: CSVEGGRKGTEAFF. The CDR3 DNA reads as TGCAGCGTTGAGGGTGGGAGGAAGGGGACTGAAGCTTTCTTT.

This clone came up once. The chain couples TRBV5-4 to TRBJ2-5; 13 bases match TRBD2. The germline gives CDR1 SGHNT, CDR2 YYREEE (reference sequence). V gave up 3 bases and J gave up 5 bases; unmatched junction bases: 4. The CDR3 contains 15 residues. The chain's CDR3 is CASSSGTSGTETQYF. CDR3 in DNA: TGTGCCAGCAGCTCAGGGACTAGCGGGACGGAGACCCAGTACTTC.

This sequence joins TRBV27 and TRBJ2-3; possible D gene TRBD1, 6 bases. Germline V CDR1 and CDR2: MNHEY, SMNVEV (reference sequence). V shed 5 bases and J shed 2 bases, with 14 bases lying between them. The CDR3 is 15 residues long. CDR3 in DNA: TGTGCCAGCAGTCAACGGGACAAACTCACAGATACGCAGTATTTT. It yields the protein CASSQRDKLTDTQYF.

This clone was seen more than once but under ten times. The V gene is TRBV4-1, the J gene TRBJ2-5; 10 bases are a match to TRBD1. This CDR3 contains 16 residues. Germline lookup yields CDR1 MGHRA and CDR2 YSYEKL. The V gene end was trimmed by 5 bases and the J gene end by 4 bases; junction bases not matched to a gene: 10. The CDR3 is CASSFPGTGALETQYF. CDR3 coding DNA: TGCGCCAGCAGCTTTCCGGGGACAGGGGCGTTAGAGACCCAGTACTTC.

This sequence joins TRBV7-2 and TRBJ2-5, with 9 nucleotides matching TRBD2. The junction had 9 bases not matched to a gene; V was cut back by 1 base and J by 3 bases. Germline CDR1 is SGHTA and CDR2 is FQGNSA. CDR3 length: 17 residues. CDR3 residues: CASSLGAPGTSKETQYF. The DNA for the CDR3 is TGTGCCAGCAGCTTAGGGGCCCCCGGGACTAGCAAAGAGACCCAGTACTTC.

The chain employs TRBV7-9 and TRBJ2-3; no firm D call. The CDR3 loop spans 15 amino acids. Trimming removed 2 bases from V and 3 bases from J, with 12 bases in between. Germline V gene sequence: CDR1 SEHNR, CDR2 FQNEAQ (reference sequence). This chain's CDR3 is CASSLPLERTDTQYF. CDR3 in DNA: TGTGCCAGCAGCTTACCGCTAGAGAGGACAGATACGCAGTATTTT.

This chain connects TRBV27 to TRBJ2-7; D might be TRBD2 (5 bases). With 8 bases removed from V and 6 bases from J, the gap between germline ends came to 26 bases. In germline, CDR1 is MNHEY, CDR2 SMNVEV (reference sequence). This CDR3 is built from 16 residues. CDR3 DNA sequence: TGTGCCAGCCGATCCGAAACCAGTTCCGGGGTTCGCGAGCAGTACTTC. It translates to CASRSETSSGVREQYF.

V is TRBV29-1 and J is TRBJ1-2, with 7 bases matching TRBD1. V shed 7 bases, J shed 6 bases, and the junction held 5 bases outside the gene matches. The germline V gene has CDR1 SQVTM and CDR2 ANQGSEA. The CDR3 has 11 residues. The CDR3 is CSAQGQNGYTF. CDR3 DNA sequence: TGCAGCGCCCAGGGACAGAATGGCTACACCTTC.

This clone was observed a handful of times. The chain recombines TRBV11-2 with TRBJ2-3, with 10 bases aligning to TRBD1. V dropped 4 bases and J dropped 2; count of bases not matched to a gene: 6. The CDR3 has 16 amino acids. Germline V gives CDR1 SGHAT, CDR2 FQNNGV. CDR3 DNA sequence: TGTGCCAGCAGCTCAGAGGGGACAGGGGCCACAGATACGCAGTATTTT. Protein product: CASSSEGTGATDTQYF.

The chain recombines TRBV11-2 with TRBJ1-5; 7 nucleotides align to TRBD1. CDR3 size: 16 residues. CDR1 is SGHAT and CDR2 is FQNNGV in the germline V gene. Trimming cost V 3 bases and J 0 bases; bases outside gene matches: 5. In nucleotides, the CDR3 is TGTGCCAGCAGCTTTGGGACAGCCTATAGCAATCAGCCCCAGCATTTT. This translates into CASSFGTAYSNQPQHF. Using reference TRBV11-2 and TRBJ1-5 for the parts outside the CDR3, the full variable domain is EAGVAQSPRYKIIEKRQSVAFWCNPISGHATLYWYQQILGQGPKLLIQFQNNGVVDDSQLPKDRFSAERLKGVDSTLKIQPAKLEDSAVYLCASSFGTAYSNQPQHFGDGTRLSIL.

This clone was detected only a few times. The rearrangement uses TRBV4-2 and TRBJ2-3, with D perhaps matching TRBD2 (7 bases). V shed 0 bases and J shed 6 bases, with 16 bases lying between them. Germline assignment: CDR1 LGHNA and CDR2 YNFKEQ. CDR3 length: 16 amino acids. CDR3 sequence reads: CASSQDFRGGVDTQYF. As DNA, the CDR3 is TGTGCCAGCAGCCAAGATTTTAGGGGGGGAGTCGATACGCAGTATTTT.

This clone was counted once. This chain uses TRBV5-8 with TRBJ2-7; weak D call: TRBD1 (6 bases). Trimming removed 5 bases from V and 2 bases from J, with 23 bases in between. The CDR3 extends over 17 amino acids. CDR1 is SGHTS, CDR2 YDEGEE, per germline. This CDR3 reads CASSIGVQGDLAYEQYF. The DNA of the CDR3 is TGTGCCAGCAGTATTGGGGTACAGGGTGACCTCGCCTACGAGCAGTACTTC.

This clone was counted only a few times. The chain couples TRBV30 to TRBJ1-2; no definite D call. The CDR3 is made up of 13 amino acids. V was pared by 0 bases and J by 5 bases, with 10 bases between. Germline-derived CDR1 and CDR2 are GTSNPN and SVGIG (reference sequence). Here the CDR3 reads CAWSVGSEYGYTF. The DNA for the CDR3 is TGTGCCTGGAGTGTTGGCAGCGAATATGGCTACACCTTC.

The V call is TRBV30, the J call TRBJ2-1, with D unresolved. This CDR3 comprises 11 residues. Germline V gene data show CDR1 as GTSNPN and CDR2 as SVGIG (reference sequence). Deletions cut 0 bases from V and 8 bases from J, with 5 bases between. The CDR3 DNA is TGTGCCTGGAGTGTAATCGATGAGCAGTTCTTC. Amino acid sequence: CAWSVIDEQFF.

V is TRBV7-9 and J is TRBJ2-7, with 12 nucleotides matching TRBD1. Germline assignment: CDR1 SEHNR and CDR2 FQNEAQ (reference sequence). CDR3 length: 16 amino acids. V lost 2 bases, J lost 6 bases, and 8 bases stayed unmatched. CDR3 amino acids: CASSLHLGTGGAEQYF. CDR3 coding DNA: TGTGCCAGCAGCTTACATTTGGGGACAGGGGGCGCCGAGCAGTACTTC.

This chain connects TRBV19 to TRBJ2-7; tentatively, D is TRBD1 (5 bases). The CDR3 totals 14 residues. Germline values: CDR1 LNHDA, CDR2 SQIVND (reference sequence). Trimming pared 5 bases from V and 2 bases from J, leaving 13 bases between. The CDR3 bases are TGTGCCAGTAGTCCCTGGGGCAGCACCTACGAGCAGTACTTC. It codes for CASSPWGSTYEQYF.

This clone was seen a handful of times. The J gene is TRBJ1-1, the V gene TRBV30; D ambiguous. V was cut by 4 bases and J by 3 bases, with 15 bases left in between. This CDR3 region has 14 residues. Per the germline V gene, CDR1 is GTSNPN and CDR2 is SVGIG (reference sequence). The DNA of the CDR3 is TGTGCCTGGACCGGAAAGAGGAGGGACACTGAAGCTTTCTTT. This codes for CAWTGKRRDTEAFF.

The chain links TRBV19 to TRBJ1-3; D remains unclear. V lost 5 bases and J lost 1, with 15 bases in between. The CDR3 spans 16 residues. Germline CDR1 is LNHDA and CDR2 is SQIVND (reference sequence). The CDR3 sequence: CASSQGRELSGNTIYF. The CDR3 DNA follows: TGTGCCAGTAGTCAAGGACGGGAACTATCTGGAAACACCATATATTTT.

The rearrangement joins TRBV27 to TRBJ2-6, with a tentative D call TRBD1 (6 bases). Germline CDR1 reads MNHEY; CDR2 reads SMNVEV (reference sequence). The CDR3 runs to 19 residues. Trimming left V 5 bases short and J 1 base short, with 21 bases between. This chain's CDR3 is CASSRIQGRPTSGANVLTF. CDR3 DNA: TGTGCCAGCAGTCGAATACAGGGACGTCCTACTTCTGGGGCCAACGTCCTGACTTTC.

This chain links TRBV7-9 with TRBJ1-6, with D perhaps matching TRBD1 (6 bases). This CDR3 has 15 residues. Deletions cut 5 bases from V and 6 bases from J, with 14 bases between. Per the germline V gene, CDR1 is SEHNR and CDR2 is FQNEAQ (reference sequence). CDR3 region: CASSPGDTGNSPLHF. CDR3 coding DNA: TGTGCCAGCAGCCCAGGGGACACCGGTAATTCACCCCTCCACTTT.

The genes are TRBV6-5 and TRBJ2-7; 9 bases align to TRBD1. The CDR3 sequence is 15 residues long. Germline CDR1 is MNHEY and CDR2 is SVGAGI. The J segment lost 6 bases and the V segment lost 5 bases, leaving 11 bases of the junction unmatched. CDR3 DNA: TGTGCCAGCAGTACTTCCCGGGACAGGGCTCGCGAGCAGTACTTC. This gives the protein CASSTSRDRAREQYF.

The V call is TRBV5-4, the J call TRBJ1-2, with D tentatively TRBD1 (5 bases). This CDR3 is built from 15 residues. Germline V gene data show CDR1 as SGHNT and CDR2 as YYREEE (reference sequence). V was pared by 3 bases and J by 4 bases, with 16 bases between. This CDR3 is CASSSPLQASYGYTF. CDR3 sequence (DNA): TGTGCCAGCAGCTCTCCGCTACAGGCCAGCTATGGCTACACCTTC.

This sequence joins TRBV7-9 and TRBJ2-5; 7 bases match TRBD2. The CDR3 is 16 residues long. In germline, CDR1 is SEHNR, CDR2 FQNEAQ (reference sequence). The ends lost 4 bases at V and 4 bases at J; junction bases unmatched: 12. Here the CDR3 DNA reads TGTGCCAGCAGCTGGGGGGGACTTGGAAGTGGAGAGACCCAGTACTTC. Encoded protein: CASSWGGLGSGETQYF.

V gene TRBV5-1 combines with J gene TRBJ2-5; 15 bases are shared with TRBD2. V was clipped by 4 bases and J by 2 bases; unmatched bases: 6. The CDR3 totals 17 residues. Per the germline V gene, CDR1 is SGHRS and CDR2 is YFSETQ. CDR3 DNA: TGCGCCAGCAGCCTGGGACTAGCGGGGGGTTGGCAAGAGACCCAGTACTTC. Residues: CASSLGLAGGWQETQYF.

The CDR3 protein is CASSLGLYNEQFF. CDR3 coding DNA: TGTGCCAGCAGCCTAGGACTGTACAATGAGCAGTTCTTC. J is TRBJ2-1 and V is TRBV7-2; possibly TRBD2 for D (5 bases). The CDR3 extends over 13 amino acids. Germline V gives CDR1 SGHTA, CDR2 FQGNSA. The V end lost 5 bases, the J end lost 4 bases, and 9 bases lay between the germline ends.

This chain joins TRBV5-1 and TRBJ2-7, with a weak D call TRBD1 (5 bases). The germline V gene has CDR1 SGHRS and CDR2 YFSETQ. The V gene lost 0 bases and the J gene lost 4 bases, with 14 bases spanning the gap. The CDR3 length is 15 residues. The CDR3, as DNA: TGCGCCAGCAGCTTGGTTCAGGGCCCCCTATACGAGCAGTACTTC. It codes for CASSLVQGPLYEQYF.

This clone has only one observation. The chain links TRBV6-1 to TRBJ1-5; tentatively, D is TRBD1 (5 bases). V was trimmed by 6 bases and J by 7 bases, leaving 16 bases between them. The CDR3 consists of 14 residues. The V gene's germline CDR1 is MNHNS and CDR2 SASEGT. CDR3 sequence reads: CASRLRQLRQPQHF. The CDR3, as DNA: TGTGCCAGCAGGTTGAGACAGCTGAGACAGCCCCAGCATTTT.

This clone was detected only a few times. V usage is TRBV5-6 and J usage is TRBJ2-3, with 9 bases lining up with TRBD2. The CDR3 spans 15 residues. The V and J ends lost 0 bases and 2 bases, in that order; junction bases with no gene match: 1. Germline loops: CDR1 SGHDT, CDR2 YYEEEE. The CDR3 here is CASSLASGNTDTQYF. CDR3 nucleotide sequence: TGTGCCAGCAGCTTGGCTAGCGGGAACACAGATACGCAGTATTTT.